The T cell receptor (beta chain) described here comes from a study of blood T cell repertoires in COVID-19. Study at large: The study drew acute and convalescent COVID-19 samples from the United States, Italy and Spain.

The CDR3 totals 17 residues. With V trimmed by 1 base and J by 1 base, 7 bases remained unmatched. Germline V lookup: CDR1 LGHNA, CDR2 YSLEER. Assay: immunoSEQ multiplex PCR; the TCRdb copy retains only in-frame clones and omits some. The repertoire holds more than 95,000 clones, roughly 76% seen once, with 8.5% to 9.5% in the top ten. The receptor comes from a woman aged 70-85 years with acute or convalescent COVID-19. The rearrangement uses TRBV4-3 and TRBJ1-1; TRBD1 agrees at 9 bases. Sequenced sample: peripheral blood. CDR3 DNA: TGCGCCAGCAGCCAAGGGGGACAGGGACTATGGAACACTGAAGCTTTCTTT. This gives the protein CASSQGGQGLWNTEAFF.